What follows are 19 T cell receptor beta chains derived from one specimen sequenced in a study of blood T cell repertoires in COVID-19. Sequencing used immunoSEQ multiplex PCR; TCRdb keeps in-frame clones, though not all of them. The sample lists approximately 46,000 clones; roughly 86% were seen once. Sequencing was done on a sample of peripheral blood. These receptors all come from a man aged 55 to 70 with active or convalescent COVID-19.

The V and J genes are TRBV2 and TRBJ1-4; D is perhaps TRBD1 (5 bases). Germline CDR1 is SNHLY and CDR2 is FYNNEI. The CDR3 contains 13 residues. The V end lost 7 bases, the J end lost 8 bases, and 14 bases lay between the germline ends. In nucleotides, the CDR3 is TGTGCCAGCACCACGCAGGGTGGGGAAAAACTGTTTTTT. Encoded protein: CASTTQGGEKLFF.

The chain carries TRBV5-1 and TRBJ2-7, with TRBD1 identical over 9 bases. The CDR3 totals 14 residues. Per germline, CDR1 SGHRS and CDR2 YFSETQ. Unmatched junction bases numbered 7, after V lost 4 bases and J lost 5 bases. CDR3 amino acids: CASSERDRADEQYF. Here the CDR3 DNA reads TGCGCCAGCAGCGAACGGGACAGGGCGGACGAGCAGTACTTC.

The chain recombines TRBV7-3 with TRBJ1-1; D is undetermined. Trimming pared 1 base from V and 3 bases from J, leaving 15 bases between. CDR1 and CDR2 (germline): SGHTA, FQGTGA. The CDR3 length is 16 residues. CDR3 region: CASSLNSQPPYTEAFF. In DNA, the CDR3 is TGTGCCAGCAGCTTAAACAGCCAGCCACCGTACACTGAAGCTTTCTTT.

The chain links TRBV10-3 to TRBJ2-1, with TRBD2 matching 10 bases. V gave up 7 bases and J gave up 6 bases; unmatched junction bases: 12. Germline CDR1 and CDR2: ENHRY and SYGVKD. The CDR3 is 16 amino acids. The CDR3 coding sequence is TGTGCCATCAAGGCCAGCGGGGGGGCTGGTGGCAATGAGCAGTTCTTC. This sequence encodes CAIKASGGAGGNEQFF.

For the CDR3, the DNA is TGTGCCAGCAGTTCACAGGGGACGGGCACTGAAGCTTTCTTT. Translating gives CASSSQGTGTEAFF. This chain links TRBV6-6 with TRBJ1-1, with 7 positions matching TRBD1. The ends lost 4 bases at V and 4 bases at J; junction bases unmatched: 6. CDR1 and CDR2 (germline): MNHNY, SVGAGI (reference sequence). The CDR3 covers 14 residues.

This clone was seen a few times. V and J are TRBV6-5 and TRBJ1-1, with a weak D call TRBD1 (6 bases). Germline V gene lookup returns CDR1 MNHEY and CDR2 SVGAGI. With 2 bases removed from V and 2 bases from J, the gap between germline ends came to 9 bases. The CDR3 loop spans 14 amino acids. CDR3 nucleotides: TGTGCCAGCAGTTACCAGGGACACAACACTGAAGCTTTCTTT. It specifies CASSYQGHNTEAFF.

The chain joins TRBV5-1 to TRBJ1-1, with D unresolved. The CDR3 contains 15 residues. Germline values: CDR1 SGHRS, CDR2 YFSETQ. The V end was cut by 0 bases, the J end by 0 bases, with 9 bases between. CDR3: CASSLVANLNTEAFF. The CDR3 bases are TGCGCCAGCAGCTTGGTTGCGAATCTGAACACTGAAGCTTTCTTT.

This chain uses TRBV5-6 with TRBJ1-2; D is undetermined. This CDR3 comprises 15 residues. Germline V gives CDR1 SGHDT, CDR2 YYEEEE. Deletions cut 2 bases from V and 0 bases from J, with 11 bases between. Here the CDR3 DNA reads TGTGCCAGCAGCTTATCCCCGATAGCTAACTATGGCTACACCTTC. This sequence encodes CASSLSPIANYGYTF.

This chain connects TRBV28 to TRBJ2-2, with D possibly matching TRBD1 (6 bases). This CDR3 is 16 amino acids long. Trimming took off 1 base at V and 3 bases at J, with 12 bases between the two ends. CDR1 is MDHEN and CDR2 is SYDVKM in the germline V gene. CDR3 loop: CASSLLGQGYTGELFF. The DNA for the CDR3 is TGTGCCAGCAGTTTATTAGGGCAGGGGTACACCGGGGAGCTGTTTTTT.

The chain uses TRBV7-8 and TRBJ2-7, with D hard to call. The CDR3 is made up of 16 amino acids. The germline gives CDR1 SGHVS, CDR2 FQNEAQ. The ends were cut back, 0 bases at V and 0 bases at J, with 12 bases in the middle. The CDR3 DNA sequence: TGTGCCAGCAGCTTAGCCCCTATTCCTCCCTCCTACGAGCAGTACTTC. Translation: CASSLAPIPPSYEQYF.

The chain links TRBV18 to TRBJ2-1; 8 bases agree with TRBD2. The germline CDR1 and CDR2 sequences are KGHSH and LQKENI. The CDR3 spans 16 residues. The trim removed 3 bases at V and 5 bases at J, leaving 9 bases unmatched. CDR3 bases: TGTGCCAGCTCACCCCGTGCCGGGGGGGCCCACAATGAGCAGTTCTTC. Amino acid sequence: CASSPRAGGAHNEQFF.

The chain uses TRBV5-1 and TRBJ1-3; 7 positions match TRBD1. The CDR3 loop spans 16 amino acids. CDR1 is SGHRS, CDR2 YFSETQ, per germline. Trimming cost V 0 bases and J 4 bases; bases outside gene matches: 7. For the CDR3, the DNA is TGCGCCAGCAGCTTGGAGGGACAGAGTACGGGAAACACCATATATTTT. It codes for CASSLEGQSTGNTIYF.

The J gene is TRBJ1-1, the V gene TRBV28, with 8 positions matching TRBD1. Unmatched junction bases numbered 2, after V lost 2 bases and J lost 0 bases. The CDR3 length is 15 residues. The germline CDR1 and CDR2 sequences are MDHEN and SYDVKM. CDR3 amino acids: CASSLGTGLNTEAFF. The CDR3 coding sequence is TGTGCCAGCAGTTTAGGGACAGGCCTGAACACTGAAGCTTTCTTT.

This chain links TRBV5-1 with TRBJ2-3, with 10 bases identical to TRBD1. The junction had 5 bases not matched to a gene; V was cut back by 4 bases and J by 0 bases. The CDR3 consists of 16 residues. CDR1 and CDR2 (germline): SGHRS, YFSETQ. The DNA of the CDR3 is TGCGCCAGCAGCGTAGGGACAGGGGAAAGCACAGATACGCAGTATTTT. Translated: CASSVGTGESTDTQYF.

V gene TRBV5-1 combines with J gene TRBJ2-7, with TRBD2 as a possible D gene (6 bases). The CDR3 consists of 15 residues. Germline assignment: CDR1 SGHRS and CDR2 YFSETQ. V lost 0 bases, J lost 2 bases, and 12 bases lay in between. CDR3 sequence (DNA): TGCGCCAGCAGCTTGGGTTGGGGGGAAACCTACGAGCAGTACTTC. It yields the protein CASSLGWGETYEQYF.

The CDR3 loop reads CASGGLADETQYF. The CDR3 DNA reads as TGTGCCAGCGGGGGACTAGCGGACGAGACCCAGTACTTC. V and J are TRBV12-3 or TRBV12-4 and TRBJ2-5; 11 bases map to TRBD2. This CDR3 comprises 13 residues. V was clipped by 8 bases and J by 5 bases; unmatched bases: 4.

The rearrangement links TRBV5-4 to TRBJ1-2; TRBD1 is a possible D gene (5 bases). Trimming took 3 bases from V and 4 from J, leaving 10 bases between them. Germline V gives CDR1 SGHNT, CDR2 YYREEE (reference sequence). The CDR3 is 13 amino acids. The CDR3 bases are TGTGCCAGCAGCTCCGTGGGGGGCTATGGCTACACCTTC. This translates into CASSSVGGYGYTF.

The chain couples TRBV19 to TRBJ1-5; no clear D gene. The CDR3 is made up of 18 amino acids. The germline V and J ends were trimmed by 5 bases and 3 bases, with 23 bases remaining between them. Germline V lookup: CDR1 LNHDA, CDR2 SQIVND (reference sequence). The DNA of the CDR3 is TGTGCCAGTAGTTTCCCCTGGCGGCGTAGCTTTTACAATCAGCCCCAGCATTTT. Translating gives CASSFPWRRSFYNQPQHF.

The rearrangement uses TRBV6-6 and TRBJ1-4, with 8 nucleotides matching TRBD1. The V gene's germline CDR1 is MNHNY and CDR2 SVGAGI (reference sequence). After removal of 5 bases from V and 0 bases from J, the junction contained 5 bases not matched to a gene. CDR3 length: 16 amino acids. CDR3 in DNA: TGTGCCAGCAGTCGACAGGGGTCTGCAACTAATGAAAAACTGTTTTTT. Protein product: CASSRQGSATNEKLFF.